This is a list of T cell receptor beta chains from one sample in a study of blood T cell repertoires in COVID-19. Repertoires were generated with immunoSEQ multiplex PCR, while TCRdb's copy carries only in-frame clones and drops some. Here the sample spans around 150,000 clones, about 80% being singletons. The sample was peripheral blood. The receptors shown here come from a woman in her sixties or seventies with acute or convalescent COVID-19. The CDR3 runs from the conserved cysteine through the conserved F or W. D genes are given only for firm matches. Part of the rows lack a size; the others show once, few, many or a class for expanded clones.

-	once	TRBV4-2	TRBJ1-1	CASSQVRQNTEAFF	TGTGCCAGCAGCCAAGTAAGACAGAACACTGAAGCTTTCTTT
-	-	TRBV18	TRBJ2-7	CASSNGGAYEQYF	TGTGCCAGCTCCAACGGGGGAGCCTACGAGCAGTACTTC
-	-	TRBV7-8	TRBJ2-1	CASSLVEGPYEQFF	TGTGCCAGCAGCTTAGTCGAGGGCCCCTATGAGCAGTTCTTC
-	-	TRBV5-4	TRBJ2-1	CASSPTPSSYNEQFF	TGTGCCAGCAGCCCGACACCAAGCTCCTACAATGAGCAGTTCTTC
-	-	TRBV4-3	TRBJ1-1	CASSQDFRNTEAFF	TGCGCCAGCAGCCAAGATTTTCGGAACACTGAAGCTTTCTTT
-	-	TRBV19	TRBJ1-6	CASGVLNSPLHF	TGTGCCAGCGGAGTCCTTAATTCACCCCTCCACTTT
-	-	TRBV28	TRBJ1-1	CASSLWPEGIDTEAFF	TGTGCCAGCAGTTTATGGCCAGAGGGTATTGACACTGAAGCTTTCTTT
-	once	TRBV19	TRBJ2-1	CASSGQQGDEQFF	TGTGCCAGTAGCGGACAACAGGGCGATGAGCAGTTCTTC
-	-	TRBV14	TRBJ2-7	CASSQVQGPYEQYF	TGTGCCAGCAGCCAAGTACAGGGACCCTACGAGCAGTACTTC
TRBD2	few	TRBV6-5	TRBJ2-5	CASRTSGEGETQYF	TGTGCCAGCAGAACTAGCGGGGAGGGGGAGACCCAGTACTTC
-	-	TRBV10-3	TRBJ1-1	CAISDKGIAGTEAFF	TGTGCCATCAGTGATAAGGGGATAGCGGGTACTGAAGCTTTCTTT
TRBD2	once	TRBV6-5	TRBJ2-7	CASSSPLTSGRNEQYF	TGTGCCAGCAGTTCCCCCTTGACTAGCGGGAGAAACGAGCAGTACTTC
-	-	TRBV28	TRBJ2-7	CASSLILAPYEQYF	TGTGCCAGCAGTTTAATCCTAGCTCCCTACGAGCAGTACTTC